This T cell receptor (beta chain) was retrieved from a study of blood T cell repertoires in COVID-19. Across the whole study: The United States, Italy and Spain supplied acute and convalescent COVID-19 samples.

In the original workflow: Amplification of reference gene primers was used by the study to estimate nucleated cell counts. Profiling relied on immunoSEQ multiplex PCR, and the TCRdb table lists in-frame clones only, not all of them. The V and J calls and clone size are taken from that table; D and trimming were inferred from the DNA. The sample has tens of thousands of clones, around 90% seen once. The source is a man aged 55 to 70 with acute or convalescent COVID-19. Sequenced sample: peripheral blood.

The DNA for the CDR3 is TGTGCCAGCAGCTACACTACCCCGACAGGGGGCTTCTACGGCTACACCTTC. Amino acids: CASSYTTPTGGFYGYTF. The chain couples TRBV28 to TRBJ1-2; 10 nucleotides match TRBD1. J gave up 8 bases and V 6 bases, and 18 bases lay outside the gene matches. Per germline, CDR1 MDHEN and CDR2 SYDVKM. This CDR3 comprises 17 residues.